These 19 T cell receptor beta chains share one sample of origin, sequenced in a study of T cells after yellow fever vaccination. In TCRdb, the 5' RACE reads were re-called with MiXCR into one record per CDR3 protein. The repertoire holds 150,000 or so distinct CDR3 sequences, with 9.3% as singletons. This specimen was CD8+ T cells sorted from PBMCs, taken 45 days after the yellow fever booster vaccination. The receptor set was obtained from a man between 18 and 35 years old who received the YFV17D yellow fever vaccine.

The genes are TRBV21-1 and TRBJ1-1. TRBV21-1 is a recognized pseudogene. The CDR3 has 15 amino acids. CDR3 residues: CASSRGGRLNTEAFF. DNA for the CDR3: TGTGCCAGCAGCCGAGGAGGGCGCTTGAACACTGAAGCTTTCTTT.

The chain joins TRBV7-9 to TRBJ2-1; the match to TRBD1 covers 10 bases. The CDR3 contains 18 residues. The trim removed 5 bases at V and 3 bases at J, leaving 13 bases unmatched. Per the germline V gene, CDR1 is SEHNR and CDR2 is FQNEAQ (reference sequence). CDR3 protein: CASSPRDRGSRSYNEQFF. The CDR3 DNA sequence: TGTGCCAGCAGCCCCCGGGACAGGGGAAGTCGTAGCTACAATGAGCAGTTCTTC.

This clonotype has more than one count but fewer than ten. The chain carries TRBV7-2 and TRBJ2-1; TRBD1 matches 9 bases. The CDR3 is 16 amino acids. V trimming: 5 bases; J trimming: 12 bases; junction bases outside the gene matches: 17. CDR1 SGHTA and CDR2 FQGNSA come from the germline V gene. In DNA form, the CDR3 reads TGTGCCAGCAGCCACCCGCCCGGGACAGGGCCTAAAGCGCAGTTCTTC. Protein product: CASSHPPGTGPKAQFF.

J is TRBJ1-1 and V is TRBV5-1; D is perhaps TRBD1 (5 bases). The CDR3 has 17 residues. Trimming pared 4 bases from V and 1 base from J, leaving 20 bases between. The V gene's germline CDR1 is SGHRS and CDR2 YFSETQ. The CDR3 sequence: CASSVFDARGKNTEAFF. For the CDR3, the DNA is TGCGCCAGCAGCGTTTTCGACGCACGGGGGAAGAACACTGAAGCTTTCTTT.

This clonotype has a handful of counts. CDR3 loop: CASTTDGGLNEQFF. CDR3 nucleotide sequence: TGTGCCAGCACAACAGACGGGGGCCTCAATGAGCAGTTCTTC. This rearrangement joins TRBV27 to TRBJ2-1, with D perhaps matching TRBD1 or TRBD2 (6 bases each). Germline CDR1 is MNHEY and CDR2 is SMNVEV (reference sequence). The CDR3 has 14 residues. V dropped 7 bases and J dropped 6 bases, with 16 bases sitting between them.

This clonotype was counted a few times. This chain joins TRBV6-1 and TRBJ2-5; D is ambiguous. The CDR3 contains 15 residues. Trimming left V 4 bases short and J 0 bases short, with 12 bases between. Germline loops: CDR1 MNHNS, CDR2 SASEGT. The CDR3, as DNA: TGTGCCAGCAGTGCAAACCCAATAGACCAAGAGACCCAGTACTTC. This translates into CASSANPIDQETQYF.

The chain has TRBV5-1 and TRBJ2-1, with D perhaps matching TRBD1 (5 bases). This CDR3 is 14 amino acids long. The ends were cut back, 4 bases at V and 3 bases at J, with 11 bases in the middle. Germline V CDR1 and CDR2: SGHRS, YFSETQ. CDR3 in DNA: TGCGCCAGCAGCGGTTCAGGGAACTACAATGAGCAGTTCTTC. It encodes CASSGSGNYNEQFF.

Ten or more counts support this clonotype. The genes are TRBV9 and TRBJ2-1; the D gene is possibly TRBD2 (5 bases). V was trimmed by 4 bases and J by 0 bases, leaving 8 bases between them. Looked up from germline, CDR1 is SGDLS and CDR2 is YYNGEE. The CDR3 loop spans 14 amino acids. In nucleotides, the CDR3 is TGTGCCAGCAGCCCTGGGAGCTCCTACAATGAGCAGTTCTTC. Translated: CASSPGSSYNEQFF.

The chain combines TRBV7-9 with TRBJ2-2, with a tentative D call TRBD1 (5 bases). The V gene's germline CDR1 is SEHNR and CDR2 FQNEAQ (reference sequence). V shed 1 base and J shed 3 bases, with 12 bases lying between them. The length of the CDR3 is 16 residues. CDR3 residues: CASSLEGKTYTGELFF. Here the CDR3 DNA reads TGTGCCAGCAGCTTAGAGGGGAAAACATACACCGGGGAGCTGTTTTTT.

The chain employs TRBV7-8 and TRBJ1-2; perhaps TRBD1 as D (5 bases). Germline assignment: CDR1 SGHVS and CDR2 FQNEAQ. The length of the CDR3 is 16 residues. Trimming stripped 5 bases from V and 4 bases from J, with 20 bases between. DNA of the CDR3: TGTGCCAGCAGCCCTTACTCTCACGGGGGGGGCTATGGCTACACCTTC. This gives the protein CASSPYSHGGGYGYTF.

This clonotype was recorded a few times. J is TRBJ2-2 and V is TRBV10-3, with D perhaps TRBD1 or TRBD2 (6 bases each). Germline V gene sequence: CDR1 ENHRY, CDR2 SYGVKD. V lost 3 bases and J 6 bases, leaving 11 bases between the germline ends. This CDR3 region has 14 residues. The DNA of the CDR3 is TGTGCCATCAGTGAATTGGGGGGCTCCGGGGAGCTGTTTTTT. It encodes CAISELGGSGELFF.

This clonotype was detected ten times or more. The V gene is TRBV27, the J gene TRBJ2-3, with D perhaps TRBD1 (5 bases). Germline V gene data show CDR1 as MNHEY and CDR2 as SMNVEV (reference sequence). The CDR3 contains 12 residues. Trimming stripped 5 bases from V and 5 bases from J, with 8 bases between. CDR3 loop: CASSPRGDTQYF. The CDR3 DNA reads TGTGCCAGCAGTCCTAGGGGAGATACGCAGTATTTT.

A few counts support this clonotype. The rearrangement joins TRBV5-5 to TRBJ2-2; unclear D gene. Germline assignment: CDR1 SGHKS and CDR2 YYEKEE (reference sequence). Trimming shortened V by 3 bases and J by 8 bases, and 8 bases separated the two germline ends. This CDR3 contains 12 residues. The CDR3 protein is CASSSEIGELFF. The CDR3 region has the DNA TGTGCCAGCAGCTCGGAAATTGGGGAGCTGTTTTTT.

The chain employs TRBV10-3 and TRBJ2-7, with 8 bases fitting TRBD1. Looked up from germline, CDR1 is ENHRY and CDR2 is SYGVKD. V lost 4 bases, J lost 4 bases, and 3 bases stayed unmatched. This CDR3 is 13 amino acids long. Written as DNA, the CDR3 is TGTGCCATCAGTGGGCAGGGGGCTTACGAGCAGTACTTC. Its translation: CAISGQGAYEQYF.

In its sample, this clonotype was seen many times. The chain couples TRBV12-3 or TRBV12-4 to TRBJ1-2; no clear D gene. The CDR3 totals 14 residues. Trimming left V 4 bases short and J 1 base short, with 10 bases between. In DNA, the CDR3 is TGTGCCAGCAGTTGGGCCGGATTTAACTATGGCTACACCTTC. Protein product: CASSWAGFNYGYTF.

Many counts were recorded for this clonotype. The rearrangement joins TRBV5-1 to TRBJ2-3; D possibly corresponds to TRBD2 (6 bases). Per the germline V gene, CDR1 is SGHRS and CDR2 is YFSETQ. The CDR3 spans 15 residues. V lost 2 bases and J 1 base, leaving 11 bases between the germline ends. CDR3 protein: CASSLLAGRTDTQYF. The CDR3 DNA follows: TGCGCCAGCAGCTTACTTGCGGGACGCACAGATACGCAGTATTTT.

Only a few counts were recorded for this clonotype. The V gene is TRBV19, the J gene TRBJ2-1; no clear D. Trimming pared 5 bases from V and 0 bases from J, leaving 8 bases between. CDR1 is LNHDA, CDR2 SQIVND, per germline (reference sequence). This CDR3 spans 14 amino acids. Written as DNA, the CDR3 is TGTGCCAGTAGTGTCAGGAGCTCCTACAATGAGCAGTTCTTC. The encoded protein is CASSVRSSYNEQFF.

CDR3 sequence: CAITGGLEETQYF. The CDR3 nucleotides read TGTGCCATCACGGGTGGGCTTGAAGAGACCCAGTACTTC. V and J are TRBV10-3 and TRBJ2-5, with no clear D. The CDR3 consists of 13 residues. V gave up 7 bases and J gave up 3 bases, with 12 bases separating them. Per the germline V gene, CDR1 is ENHRY and CDR2 is SYGVKD.

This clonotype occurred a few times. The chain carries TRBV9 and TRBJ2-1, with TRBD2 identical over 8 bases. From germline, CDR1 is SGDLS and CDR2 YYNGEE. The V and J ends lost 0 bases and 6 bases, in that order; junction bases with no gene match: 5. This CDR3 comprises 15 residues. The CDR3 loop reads CASSVAGGASNEQFF. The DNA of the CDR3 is TGTGCCAGCAGCGTAGCCGGGGGGGCCTCCAATGAGCAGTTCTTC.